This T cell receptor (beta chain) was observed in a study of T cell changes during pregnancy in multiple sclerosis. Method: immunoSEQ multiplex PCR; TCRdb's copy keeps in-frame clones and lacks some. The data show 16,000 or so clones, 95% to 97% seen once. With V trimmed by 4 bases and J by 3 bases, 5 bases remained unmatched. The CDR3 contains 17 residues. The V gene's germline CDR1 is MNHNS and CDR2 SASEGT. This clone was detected once. J is TRBJ2-5 and V is TRBV6-1, with 16 bases matching TRBD2. This clonotype was sampled from a female donor with multiple sclerosis, enrolled in a pregnancy study. The material was peripheral blood, obtained in the third trimester of pregnancy. CDR3 DNA: TGTGCCAGCAGTGCGGGACTAGCGGGGGGGTTCGAAGAGACCCAGTACTTC. This encodes CASSAGLAGGFEETQYF.